This paragraph reports one TCR beta chain. Its matching antigen is unknown. This CDR3 has 16 amino acids. The germline gives CDR1 MDHEN, CDR2 SYDVKM. V shed 5 bases, J shed 4 bases, and the junction held 9 bases outside the gene matches. The sample is drawn from a study of OX40 agonist ivuxolimab in advanced cancers. Whole-study context: Partial responses were observed in three patients, of whom one had hepatocellular carcinoma and two had cutaneous melanoma.

Study-level findings and limits: Relative to CD4+ cells, CD8+ T cells on average had more expanded clones. Nonresponders included some who also had low normalized T-cell clonal expansion.

TCRdb's table, derived via immunoSEQ multiplex PCR, lists solely in-frame clones and lacks some. This sample has over 85,000 clones, with about 90% found just once. The chain is built from TRBV28 and TRBJ2-1, with 9 bases fitting TRBD2. The material sequenced was CD4+ or CD8+ T cells sorted from blood, taken in a trial of the OX40 agonist ivuxolimab. The sequence came from an adult with an advanced solid tumor such as melanoma, head and neck, liver or kidney cancer. This CDR3 is CASSGGAGGSYNEQFF. The CDR3 region has the DNA TGTGCCAGCAGTGGAGGCGCGGGAGGGTCTTACAATGAGCAGTTCTTC. Full variable domain (remainder filled in from reference TRBV28 and TRBJ2-1): DVKVTQSSRYLVKRTGEKVFLECVQDMDHENMFWYRQDPGLGLRLIYFSYDVKMKEKGDIPEGYSVSREKKERFSLILESASTNQTSMYLCASSGGAGGSYNEQFFGPGTRLTVL.